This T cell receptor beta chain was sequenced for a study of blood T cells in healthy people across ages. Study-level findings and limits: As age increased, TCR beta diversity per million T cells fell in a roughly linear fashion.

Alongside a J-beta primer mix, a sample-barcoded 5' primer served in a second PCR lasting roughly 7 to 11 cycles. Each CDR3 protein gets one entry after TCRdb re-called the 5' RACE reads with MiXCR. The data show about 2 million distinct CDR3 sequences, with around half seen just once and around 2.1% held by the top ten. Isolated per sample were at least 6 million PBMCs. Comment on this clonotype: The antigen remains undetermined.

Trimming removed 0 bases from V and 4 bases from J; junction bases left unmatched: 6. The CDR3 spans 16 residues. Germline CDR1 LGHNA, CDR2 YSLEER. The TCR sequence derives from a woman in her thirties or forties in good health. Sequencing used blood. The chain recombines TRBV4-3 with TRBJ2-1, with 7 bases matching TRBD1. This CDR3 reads CASSQDSGGLYNEQFF. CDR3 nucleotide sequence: TGCGCCAGCAGCCAAGATTCAGGGGGTCTATACAATGAGCAGTTCTTC.